Listed below are T cell receptor beta chains from one sample, sequenced in a study of blood T cell repertoires in COVID-19. Repertoires were generated with immunoSEQ multiplex PCR, while TCRdb's copy carries only in-frame clones and drops some. The data hold approximately 150,000 clones, with about 86% observed a single time. What was sequenced was peripheral blood. Every receptor here comes from a man in his 70s with acute or convalescent COVID-19. CDR3s leave out the opening cysteine and the closing phenylalanine or tryptophan.

j_gene,v_gene,CDR3aa
TRBJ1-2,TRBV10-3,AISDGGPIGYT
TRBJ2-7,TRBV21-1,ANVGVDEQY
TRBJ1-5,TRBV5-1,ASSLESAAGPQH
TRBJ1-1,TRBV7-3,ASSLVQGREAF
TRBJ2-3,TRBV7-8,ASSGAGVTDTQY
TRBJ1-4,TRBV28,ASSFVQGLTNEKLF
TRBJ1-5,TRBV7-2,ASSFDPGWNQPQH
TRBJ2-7,TRBV6-2/TRBV6-3,ASSDSGTVSSYEQY
TRBJ2-1,TRBV28,ASSLARDRKNEQF
TRBJ2-7,TRBV28,ASNGGGATYEQY
TRBJ2-1,TRBV27,ASSLLGGQASGDNNEQF
TRBJ2-5,TRBV19,ASSSRREARQGLRETQY
TRBJ1-6,TRBV9,ASSPTGQPNSPLH
TRBJ1-1,TRBV5-4,ASSLDTGTGTMNTEAF
TRBJ1-2,TRBV5-1,ASSLEQGADYGYT
TRBJ2-5,TRBV2,ASTDGGTQY
TRBJ1-2,TRBV28,ASTRGGQGNGGYT
TRBJ2-3,TRBV28,ASSFSGRETTDTQY
TRBJ2-7,TRBV11-1,ASSLREIGYEQY
TRBJ2-7,TRBV29-1,SVEGFSGPEQY
TRBJ2-2,TRBV7-3,ASSWTSGSGDTGELF
TRBJ2-7,TRBV4-3,ASSPIAGSYEQY
TRBJ2-2,TRBV10-3,AISTLQETGELF
TRBJ2-3,TRBV24-1,ATSDPVGAGRATDTQY
TRBJ2-1,TRBV19,ASAYRGQNEQF